These 7 T cell receptor beta chains share one sample of origin, sequenced in a study of prognosis after radiotherapy for stage I lung cancer. Two rounds of multiplex PCR amplified TCR beta CDR3 from genomic DNA. It was primers specific to each TRBV and TRBJ gene that first-round PCR used. TCRdb re-derived calls from the multiplex PCR reads in MiXCR, one entry per CDR3 protein. The sample carries some 38,000 distinct CDR3 sequences, around a quarter recorded once. Sequencing was performed on PBMCs, taken before or after stereotactic body radiation therapy (not recorded which). The receptors derive from a donor older than 45 with non-small cell lung cancer.

This clonotype was seen many times. V is TRBV6-1 and J is TRBJ1-2; perhaps TRBD1 as D (5 bases). The CDR3 is 15 residues long. Germline V gene data show CDR1 as MNHNS and CDR2 as SASEGT. V lost 6 bases, J lost 1 base, and 15 bases lay in between. Here the CDR3 DNA reads TGTGCCAGCAGCAGGGACTGGCTCATTAACTATGGCTACACCTTC. Translated: CASSRDWLINYGYTF.

The chain links TRBV6-1 to TRBJ1-2; TRBD1 is a possible D gene (5 bases). The V end was cut by 5 bases, the J end by 3 bases, with 13 bases between. The CDR3 extends over 14 amino acids. Germline lookup yields CDR1 MNHNS and CDR2 SASEGT. The CDR3, as DNA: TGTGCCAGCAGTCCCTTGGACAAGTACTATGGCTACACCTTC. Its translation is CASSPLDKYYGYTF.

In this sample, this clonotype turned up many times. V is TRBV7-9 and J is TRBJ2-1, with D maybe TRBD2 (5 bases). Trimming pared 1 base from V and 9 bases from J, leaving 10 bases between. This CDR3 contains 13 residues. Germline CDR1 and CDR2: SEHNR and FQNEAQ (reference sequence). The CDR3 reads CASSLVLATEQFF. Here the CDR3 DNA reads TGTGCCAGCAGCTTAGTATTAGCGACTGAGCAGTTCTTC.

Many counts were recorded for this clonotype. The chain links TRBV19 to TRBJ2-1, with D unclear. Germline loops: CDR1 LNHDA, CDR2 SQIVND (reference sequence). V was clipped by 0 bases and J by 0 bases, with 15 bases between them. There are 18 residues in the CDR3. CDR3 DNA: TGTGCCAGTAGTATAGAATGGGCCAACTACCCCTCCTACAATGAGCAGTTCTTC. Translating gives CASSIEWANYPSYNEQFF.

With respect to this clonotype: A far larger clone is one nucleotide away, so this likely arose from a read error. This rearrangement joins TRBV6-9 to TRBJ2-6; TRBD1 is a possible D gene (5 bases). V was shortened by 8 bases and J by 0 bases, with 11 bases between the two germline ends. CDR1 is MNHGY, CDR2 SVAAGI, per germline. CDR3 length equals 15 residues. CDR3 DNA: TGTGCCAGCGGAAACAGGTCCTCTGGGGCCAACGTCCTGACTTTC. This gives the protein CASGNRSSGANVLTF.

Concerning this clonotype: One end of the junction fails to match germline, which may point to a read error. The chain's CDR3 is CAGTFRDRNYNEQLF. The CDR3 DNA reads as TGTGCCGGCACCTTCCGGGACAGGAATTACAATGAGCAGTTATTC. The V call is TRBV28, the J call TRBJ2-1; TRBD1 matches 8 bases. This CDR3 has 15 residues. Germline-derived CDR1 and CDR2 are MDHEN and SYDVKM.

This clonotype was picked up many times. The chain links TRBV7-9 to TRBJ2-5; 7 bases map to TRBD2. The ends lost 4 bases at V and 5 bases at J; junction bases unmatched: 10. The CDR3 runs 15 residues. The germline CDR1 and CDR2 sequences are SEHNR and FQNEAQ (reference sequence). This CDR3 reads CASSSLTSSRETQYF. The CDR3 region has the DNA TGTGCCAGCAGCTCCCTGACTAGCAGCAGGGAGACCCAGTACTTC. Full variable domain (remainder filled in from reference TRBV7-9 and TRBJ2-5): DTGVSQNPRHKITKRGQNVTFRCDPISEHNRLYWYRQTLGQGPEFLTYFQNEAQLEKSRLLSDRFSAERPKGSFSTLEIQRTEQGDSAMYLCASSSLTSSRETQYFGPGTRLLVL.